This entry features one TCR beta chain sequence. As handled by the study authors: Estimated nucleated cell counts came from reference gene primer amplification. Here immunoSEQ multiplex PCR was the method, and the copy in TCRdb shows in-frame clones only, minus some. V and J calls plus clone size are reproduced from that table; the DNA served to infer D and trimming. The table has around 99,000 clones, around 89% seen once. The sample is drawn from a study of blood T cell repertoires in COVID-19. On the study more broadly: Samples representing acute and convalescent COVID-19 were sourced from the United States, Italy and Spain. The cDNA or gDNA used as material had been derived from T cells, B-cell-depleted T cells, or PBMCs.

The sequence came from a human donor in a cohort sampled during active COVID-19. The specimen was peripheral blood.

The CDR3: CASSNEQGFNGYTF. Written as DNA, the CDR3 is TGTGCCAGCAGCAACGAACAGGGATTTAATGGCTACACCTTC. The chain has TRBV7-2 and TRBJ1-2; D may be TRBD1 (6 bases). The CDR3 totals 14 residues. Looked up from germline, CDR1 is SGHTA and CDR2 is FQGNSA. V was shortened by 5 bases and J by 6 bases, with 16 bases between the two germline ends.